The 16 T cell receptor beta chains in this list originate from one sample, sequenced in a study of response to subunit inactivated influenza vaccine. TCRdb reprocessed the RT-PCR reads with MiXCR, giving one entry per CDR3 protein. This sample yields about 700,000 distinct CDR3 sequences, of which roughly 14% are seen a single time; 6% to 8% belongs to the top ten. The sequences come from PBMCs from blood, collected approximately 15 days before vaccination. These receptors came from a man aged 45-65 years who received an inactivated influenza vaccine.

Only a few counts were recorded for this clonotype. J is TRBJ2-3 and V is TRBV27; D not certain. The CDR3 extends over 15 amino acids. The germline V gene has CDR1 MNHEY and CDR2 SMNVEV (reference sequence). V was shortened by 3 bases and J by 0 bases, with 10 bases between the two germline ends. The CDR3 region has the DNA TGTGCCAGCAGTTTTATTTTTGGGAGCACAGATACGCAGTATTTT. As protein: CASSFIFGSTDTQYF.

This clonotype was seen repeatedly, ten times or more. This chain uses TRBV20-1 with TRBJ2-1, with 11 nucleotides matching TRBD2. V lost 4 bases, J lost 7 bases, and 12 bases stayed unmatched. The CDR3 sequence is 16 residues long. The germline V gene encodes CDR1 DFQATT and CDR2 SNEGSKA (reference sequence). The CDR3 sequence: CSATGLLAGVRNEQFF. The CDR3 coding sequence is TGCAGTGCTACAGGCTTACTAGCGGGAGTGCGAAATGAGCAGTTCTTC.

This clonotype has only a few counts. The V call is TRBV4-2, the J call TRBJ2-3; the match to TRBD2 covers 12 bases. Germline values: CDR1 LGHNA, CDR2 YNFKEQ. This CDR3 has 19 amino acids. Unmatched junction bases numbered 11, after V lost 4 bases and J lost 0 bases. The CDR3 nucleotides are TGTGCCAGCAGCCTCCCTCTAGCGGGAGGGCTTTCTAGCACAGATACGCAGTATTTT. It specifies CASSLPLAGGLSSTDTQYF.

The chain links TRBV7-2 to TRBJ2-3; 10 bases are a match to TRBD2. V dropped 0 bases and J dropped 1; count of bases not matched to a gene: 4. The length of the CDR3 is 17 residues. CDR1 and CDR2 from the germline V gene are SGHTA and FQGNSA. The CDR3 spells CASSLAGSGGGTDTQYF. CDR3 DNA: TGTGCCAGCAGCTTAGCGGGAAGCGGGGGGGGCACAGATACGCAGTATTTT. The full variable domain, its missing parts supplied by reference TRBV7-2 and TRBJ2-3, is GAGVSQSPSNKVTEKGKDVELRCDPISGHTALYWYRQSLGQGLEFLIYFQGNSAPDKSGLPSDRFSAERTGGSVSTLTIQRTQQEDSAVYLCASSLAGSGGGTDTQYFGPGTRLTVL.

This clonotype has only a few counts. The chain couples TRBV15 to TRBJ1-5; D is unclear. CDR3 length equals 16 residues. The V and J ends lost 0 bases and 5 bases respectively, with 14 bases between them. Germline loops: CDR1 LNHNV, CDR2 YYDKDF (reference sequence). CDR3 region: CATSRDLRATYQPQHF. The CDR3 DNA reads as TGTGCCACCAGCAGAGATCTTCGTGCCACTTATCAGCCCCAGCATTTT. The entire variable domain, with the rest obtained from reference TRBV15 and TRBJ1-5, is as follows: DAMVIQNPRYQVTQFGKPVTLSCSQTLNHNVMYWYQQKSSQAPKLLFHYYDKDFNNEADTPDNFQSRRPNTSFCFLDIRSPGLGDTAMYLCATSRDLRATYQPQHFGDGTRLSIL.

There are many counts of this clonotype. As DNA, the CDR3 is TGTGCCAGCAGTTTATCTATCGGGTTAGGGTCGGGCAATCAGCCCCAGCATTTT. The encoded protein is CASSLSIGLGSGNQPQHF. This chain connects TRBV28 to TRBJ1-5; no reliable D call. Germline V CDR1 and CDR2: MDHEN, SYDVKM. The CDR3 is 18 amino acids. The V end was cut by 1 base, the J end by 2 bases, with 18 bases between.

The chain employs TRBV12-3 or TRBV12-4 and TRBJ1-2; 7 positions match TRBD1. V shed 6 bases, J shed 4 bases, and the junction held 14 bases outside the gene matches. This CDR3 region has 16 residues. The chain's CDR3 is CASSNGYRTGSYGYTF. Here the CDR3 DNA reads TGTGCCAGCAGCAATGGTTACAGGACAGGATCCTATGGCTACACCTTC.

This chain uses TRBV29-1 with TRBJ2-6, with D unresolved. From germline, CDR1 is SQVTM and CDR2 ANQGSEA. The germline V and J ends were trimmed by 5 bases and 0 bases, with 17 bases remaining between them. The CDR3 spans 17 residues. The CDR3 nucleotides are TGCAGCGTTAGCGAGACCCTCCCTCTCTCTGGGGCCAACGTCCTGACTTTC. Residues: CSVSETLPLSGANVLTF.

The V call is TRBV6-1, the J call TRBJ2-7; D may correspond to TRBD1 or TRBD2 (5 bases each). CDR1 and CDR2 (germline): MNHNS, SASEGT. V lost 6 bases and J 2 bases, leaving 11 bases between the germline ends. The CDR3 runs to 13 residues. CDR3 DNA sequence: TGTGCCAGCAGACGGGACGACACCTACGAGCAGTACTTC. This gives the protein CASRRDDTYEQYF.

This clonotype has a count of ten or more. This CDR3 is CASSGGLAGLTNTDTQYF. The CDR3, as DNA: TGCGCCAGCAGCGGCGGACTAGCGGGTCTCACAAACACAGATACGCAGTATTTT. J is TRBJ2-3 and V is TRBV5-1; 11 nucleotides match TRBD2. CDR3 length: 18 residues. From germline, CDR1 is SGHRS and CDR2 YFSETQ. J lost 2 bases, V lost 4 bases, and 12 bases had no gene match.

This clonotype was seen only a few times. The chain employs TRBV7-2 and TRBJ2-3; D gene uncertain. Germline CDR1 reads SGHTA; CDR2 reads FQGNSA. Trimming stripped 4 bases from V and 4 bases from J, with 9 bases between. The CDR3 consists of 13 residues. CDR3 DNA sequence: TGTGCCAGCAGCTGGGCCCTGTCAGATACGCAGTATTTT. Amino acid sequence: CASSWALSDTQYF.

This clonotype was detected only a few times. J is TRBJ2-7 and V is TRBV7-2; 7 nucleotides match TRBD2. Trimming at V came to 5 bases and at J to 3 bases, leaving 7 bases not matched to a gene. This CDR3 comprises 14 residues. Per the germline V gene, CDR1 is SGHTA and CDR2 is FQGNSA. CDR3 nucleotide sequence: TGTGCCAGCAGCCAACCGGGCGGGGGCTACGAGCAGTACTTC. Translating gives CASSQPGGGYEQYF.

This clonotype showed up just a few times. The V call is TRBV4-3, the J call TRBJ1-1; D may be TRBD1 (6 bases). Trimming shortened V by 2 bases and J by 1 base, and 8 bases separated the two germline ends. Germline values: CDR1 LGHNA, CDR2 YSLEER. CDR3 length equals 14 residues. CDR3 protein: CASSQKTGNTEAFF. The CDR3, as DNA: TGCGCCAGCAGCCAAAAGACAGGGAACACTGAAGCTTTCTTT.

This clonotype was picked up many times. The J gene is TRBJ1-5, the V gene TRBV12-3 or TRBV12-4; unclear D gene. Trimming removed 3 bases at V and 0 bases at J, with 12 bases between. The length of the CDR3 is 16 residues. CDR3 DNA sequence: TGTGCCAGCAGTTTGGGCAGGCGATATAGCAATCAGCCCCAGCATTTT. Its translation: CASSLGRRYSNQPQHF.

This clonotype has a count of ten or more. The chain employs TRBV5-5 and TRBJ2-3; TRBD2 agrees at 12 bases. V shed 4 bases and J 5 bases; nucleotides not matched to a gene: 8. CDR1 is SGHKS and CDR2 is YYEKEE in the germline V gene (reference sequence). The CDR3 is 16 amino acids. This CDR3 reads CASSTLAGGPGDTQYF. The CDR3, as DNA: TGTGCCAGCAGCACTCTAGCGGGAGGGCCAGGAGATACGCAGTATTTT. Variable domain in full (rest from reference TRBV5-5 and TRBJ2-3): DAGVTQSPTHLIKTRGQQVTLRCSPISGHKSVSWYQQVLGQGPQFIFQYYEKEERGRGNFPDRFSARQFPNYSSELNVNALLLGDSALYLCASSTLAGGPGDTQYFGPGTRLTVL.

V usage is TRBV6-5 and J usage is TRBJ2-1, with TRBD2 matching over 11 bases. Germline V gene data show CDR1 as MNHEY and CDR2 as SVGAGI. The CDR3 extends over 16 amino acids. The ends lost 2 bases at V and 3 bases at J; junction bases unmatched: 3. The CDR3 DNA reads as TGTGCCAGCAGTTACGAGGGACTAGCGGACTACAATGAGCAGTTCTTC. Its translation is CASSYEGLADYNEQFF.